The 19 T cell receptor beta chains below were found in one sample sequenced in a study of blood T cell repertoires in COVID-19. The assay was immunoSEQ multiplex PCR, and TCRdb's table has in-frame clones only and misses some. The table lists about 36,000 clones, about three quarters of them singletons. The specimen sequenced was peripheral blood. These receptors all come from a man aged 55 to 70 with active COVID-19.

This clone was found a few times. J is TRBJ2-3 and V is TRBV4-2, with D possibly being TRBD2 (6 bases). Germline V gene sequence: CDR1 LGHNA, CDR2 YNFKEQ. The CDR3 consists of 14 residues. Between the trimmed V and J ends, which lost 1 base and 5 bases, there was a span of 10 bases. The CDR3 is CASSQGSAGDTQYF. The CDR3 coding sequence is TGTGCCAGCAGCCAAGGGTCAGCGGGAGATACGCAGTATTTT.

The DNA of the CDR3 is TGCGCCAGCAGCTTCAGTGAGGCTGGAAACACCATATATTTT. Amino acids: CASSFSEAGNTIYF. The chain combines TRBV5-1 with TRBJ1-3; no clear D. The CDR3 is 14 amino acids. Germline V gene lookup returns CDR1 SGHRS and CDR2 YFSETQ. V dropped 2 bases and J dropped 2 bases, with 8 bases sitting between them.

The V gene is TRBV2, the J gene TRBJ2-6, with 7 bases aligning to TRBD2. This CDR3 comprises 16 residues. After removal of 6 bases from V and 4 bases from J, the junction contained 9 bases not matched to a gene. Germline-derived CDR1 and CDR2 are SNHLY and FYNNEI. CDR3 residues: CASRREPDPGANVLTF. The DNA of the CDR3 is TGTGCCAGCAGGCGGGAGCCAGACCCCGGGGCCAACGTCCTGACTTTC.

This sequence joins TRBV6-6 and TRBJ2-1; 10 bases are shared with TRBD2. The V gene's germline CDR1 is MNHNY and CDR2 SVGAGI (reference sequence). The CDR3 runs 14 residues. Germline trimming cut 7 bases from V and 10 bases from J; bases unmatched to any gene: 10. The DNA for the CDR3 is TGTGCCAGCATCCTACTAGCGGGAAGCGGAGAGCAGTTCTTC. This codes for CASILLAGSGEQFF.

This chain connects TRBV10-2 to TRBJ1-1; D ambiguous. The CDR3 loop spans 13 amino acids. Trimming removed 2 bases from V and 1 base from J, with 5 bases in between. Germline-derived CDR1 and CDR2 are WSHSY and SAAADI. The CDR3 reads CASSEAENTEAFF. The CDR3 DNA sequence: TGCGCCAGCAGTGAGGCGGAGAACACTGAAGCTTTCTTT.

The table lists this clone with a few counts. This chain connects TRBV9 to TRBJ2-1; D is possibly TRBD2 (6 bases). Per germline, CDR1 SGDLS and CDR2 YYNGEE. V dropped 0 bases and J dropped 10 bases, with 14 bases sitting between them. The CDR3 extends over 14 amino acids. The DNA for the CDR3 is TGTGCCAGCAGCGTAGAACTAGCCGGGGCCGAGCAGTTCTTC. Protein product: CASSVELAGAEQFF. The full variable domain, its missing parts supplied by reference TRBV9 and TRBJ2-1, is DSGVTQTPKHLITATGQRVTLRCSPRSGDLSVYWYQQSLDQGLQFLIQYYNGEERAKGNILERFSAQQFPDLHSELNLSSLELGDSALYFCASSVELAGAEQFFGPGTRLTVL.

The genes are TRBV9 and TRBJ1-2; 8 positions match TRBD1. CDR1 and CDR2 (germline): SGDLS, YYNGEE. The CDR3 spans 14 residues. The junction had 5 bases not matched to a gene; V was cut back by 3 bases and J by 4 bases. CDR3 amino acids: CASSGTGSGYGYTF. CDR3 nucleotide sequence: TGTGCCAGCAGCGGGACAGGGTCCGGCTATGGCTACACCTTC.

The chain uses TRBV4-2 and TRBJ1-4, with D maybe TRBD1 (6 bases). Germline CDR1 is LGHNA and CDR2 is YNFKEQ. There are 16 residues in the CDR3. The ends were cut back, 0 bases at V and 2 bases at J, with 10 bases in the middle. The DNA for the CDR3 is TGTGCCAGCAGCCAAGATTCAGGGGCTACTAATGAAAAACTGTTTTTT. Its translation is CASSQDSGATNEKLFF.

The genes are TRBV6-2 or TRBV6-3 and TRBJ2-6; no clear D gene. CDR1 MNHEY and CDR2 SVGEGT come from the germline V gene. V was pared by 5 bases and J by 2 bases, with 4 bases between. The length of the CDR3 is 13 residues. CDR3 sequence reads: CASSRAGANVLTF. CDR3 bases: TGTGCCAGCAGTCGGGCTGGGGCCAACGTCCTGACTTTC.

This chain links TRBV6-2 or TRBV6-3 with TRBJ1-5; TRBD1 aligns across 7 bases. The J segment lost 0 bases and the V segment lost 5 bases, leaving 4 bases of the junction unmatched. The CDR3 contains 15 residues. The germline CDR1 and CDR2 sequences are MNHEY and SVGEGT. CDR3 nucleotide sequence: TGTGCCAGCAGTACAGGGGCCTATAGCAATCAGCCCCAGCATTTT. It translates to CASSTGAYSNQPQHF.

The rearrangement links TRBV30 to TRBJ1-2, with TRBD1 matching over 7 bases. Losses at the gene ends were 5 bases for V and 8 bases for J; bases not matched to a gene: 11. The CDR3 runs 13 residues. CDR1 GTSNPN and CDR2 SVGIG come from the germline V gene (reference sequence). The DNA for the CDR3 is TGTGCCTGGGGAAGGGACAGACCTAAAGGCTACACCTTC. Translation: CAWGRDRPKGYTF.

This chain links TRBV5-1 with TRBJ1-2; D possibly corresponds to TRBD1 (5 bases). Trimming removed 4 bases from V and 8 bases from J, with 21 bases in between. Per the germline V gene, CDR1 is SGHRS and CDR2 is YFSETQ. CDR3 length: 15 residues. The CDR3, as DNA: TGCGCCAGCAGCCTTTCGACAGCTCCTGGGGAAGGCTACACCTTC. It translates to CASSLSTAPGEGYTF.

The CDR3 spells CASSPRTNTGELFF. The CDR3 DNA follows: TGTGCCAGCTCACCACGTACTAACACCGGGGAGCTGTTTTTT. V is TRBV18 and J is TRBJ2-2; D call uncertain. V was trimmed by 1 base and J by 2 bases, leaving 5 bases between them. The CDR3 is 14 residues long. Germline V gene data show CDR1 as KGHSH and CDR2 as LQKENI.

Details on this clone: The sample holds other DNA sequences that translate to the same CDR3. J is TRBJ2-5 and V is TRBV5-4, with TRBD2 as a possible D gene (5 bases). The ends were cut back, 3 bases at V and 3 bases at J, with 9 bases in the middle. The CDR3 totals 13 residues. CDR1 is SGHNT and CDR2 is YYREEE in the germline V gene (reference sequence). CDR3 in amino acids: CASSWRGKETQYF. The CDR3 DNA sequence: TGTGCCAGCAGCTGGCGAGGGAAAGAGACCCAGTACTTC.

The chain recombines TRBV6-4 with TRBJ2-3; D not certain. Germline V CDR1 and CDR2: MRHNA, SNTAGT. This CDR3 contains 15 residues. Trimming left V 2 bases short and J 0 bases short, with 9 bases between. The CDR3 spells CASSDEASSTDTQYF. The CDR3 DNA reads as TGTGCCAGCAGTGACGAGGCATCTAGCACAGATACGCAGTATTTT.

The chain employs TRBV7-9 and TRBJ1-2, with 11 bases aligning to TRBD1. Germline trimming cut 4 bases from V and 12 bases from J; bases unmatched to any gene: 13. This CDR3 spans 15 amino acids. CDR1 is SEHNR, CDR2 FQNEAQ, per germline (reference sequence). The CDR3 sequence is CASSWTGTGGFRDTF. The CDR3, as DNA: TGTGCCAGCAGCTGGACCGGGACAGGGGGTTTCCGCGACACCTTC.

The rearrangement uses TRBV10-3 and TRBJ2-5, with D tentatively TRBD1 (6 bases). Germline CDR1 ENHRY, CDR2 SYGVKD. This CDR3 has 14 amino acids. The V and J ends lost 2 bases and 4 bases respectively, with 11 bases between them. CDR3 sequence: CAISEPLGGETQYF. CDR3 coding DNA: TGTGCCATCAGTGAGCCTCTAGGGGGAGAGACCCAGTACTTC.

The rearrangement links TRBV7-2 to TRBJ2-1; D is unresolved. The germline CDR1 and CDR2 sequences are SGHTA and FQGNSA. The CDR3 extends over 13 amino acids. V lost 2 bases, J lost 7 bases, and 9 bases lay in between. CDR3 DNA sequence: TGTGCCAGCAGCTTACCGCACCTAAATGAGCAGTTCTTC. Translation: CASSLPHLNEQFF. The variable domain in full, with the rest retrieved from reference TRBV7-2 and TRBJ2-1, is GAGVSQSPSNKVTEKGKDVELRCDPISGHTALYWYRQSLGQGLEFLIYFQGNSAPDKSGLPSDRFSAERTGGSVSTLTIQRTQQEDSAVYLCASSLPHLNEQFFGPGTRLTVL.

The chain carries TRBV30 and TRBJ2-1, with 8 bases identical to TRBD2. From germline, CDR1 is GTSNPN and CDR2 SVGIG (reference sequence). The CDR3 has 13 residues. With V trimmed by 3 bases and J by 6 bases, 4 bases remained unmatched. For the CDR3, the DNA is TGTGCCTGGAGGGGGACTAGTTCCAATGAGCAGTTCTTC. Its translation: CAWRGTSSNEQFF.